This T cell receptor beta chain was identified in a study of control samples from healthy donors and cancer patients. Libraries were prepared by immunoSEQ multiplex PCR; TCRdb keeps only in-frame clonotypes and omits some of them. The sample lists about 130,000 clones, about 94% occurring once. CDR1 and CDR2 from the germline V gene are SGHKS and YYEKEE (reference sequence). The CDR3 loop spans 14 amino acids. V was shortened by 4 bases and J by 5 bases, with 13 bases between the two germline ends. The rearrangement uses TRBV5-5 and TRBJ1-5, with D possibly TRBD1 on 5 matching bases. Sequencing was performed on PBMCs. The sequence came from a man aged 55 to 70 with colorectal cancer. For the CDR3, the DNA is TGTGCCAGCAGCACCGGGACGGGGGATCAGCCCCAGCATTTT. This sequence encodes CASSTGTGDQPQHF.